Following are 23 T cell receptor beta chains from one sample sequenced in a study of human T cells and chemical hapten exposure. Sample time point: pre-sensitization, week 0. Treatment defined: therapeutic diphenylcyclopropenone sensitization with weekly scalp DPC. TCRdb analysed the RACE reads with MiXCR anew, one entry per CDR3 protein. The table lists some 74,000 distinct CDR3 sequences, approximately 15% of them singletons. This sample comprised whole blood, obtained in connection with sensitization to the hapten diphenylcyclopropenone (DPC). The receptor set was obtained from a woman in her 50s with alopecia areata. Some clones in this sample may be carry-over from other donors' samples.

The chain employs TRBV11-2 and TRBJ1-1; no clear D gene. The V end was cut by 5 bases, the J end by 11 bases, with 18 bases between. The V gene's germline CDR1 is SGHAT and CDR2 FQNNGV. The CDR3 length is 13 residues. This chain's CDR3 is CASSQGRVTTAFF. CDR3 sequence (DNA): TGTGCCAGCAGCCAAGGACGCGTTACAACGGCTTTCTTT.

This clonotype appeared a few times. The chain carries TRBV6-2 or TRBV6-3 and TRBJ2-7; tentatively, D is TRBD2 (6 bases). The V gene lost 5 bases and the J gene lost 2 bases, with 16 bases spanning the gap. CDR1 and CDR2 (germline): MNHEY, SVGEGT. This CDR3 has 15 amino acids. CDR3 amino acids: CASSPGSTRTYEQYF. For the CDR3, the DNA is TGTGCCAGCAGTCCCGGGTCGACTAGAACCTACGAGCAGTACTTC.

This clonotype was detected a few times. This chain joins TRBV12-3 or TRBV12-4 and TRBJ2-5, with 10 nucleotides matching TRBD2. The CDR3 totals 16 residues. V was clipped by 6 bases and J by 3 bases; unmatched bases: 10. This chain's CDR3 is CASSQPLAGLEETQYF. DNA for the CDR3: TGTGCCAGCAGCCAACCACTAGCGGGGTTGGAAGAGACCCAGTACTTC.

This clonotype was counted a few times. The rearrangement links TRBV28 to TRBJ1-2; the D is unclear. The germline gives CDR1 MDHEN, CDR2 SYDVKM. The germline V and J ends were trimmed by 6 bases and 1 base, with 9 bases remaining between them. The CDR3 totals 13 residues. CDR3 protein: CASSVQSNYGYTF. CDR3 in DNA: TGTGCCAGCAGCGTACAGAGTAACTATGGCTACACCTTC.

This clonotype occurred a few times. V gene TRBV20-1 combines with J gene TRBJ1-3, with D possibly matching TRBD1 (5 bases). CDR3 length: 15 amino acids. Germline V gives CDR1 DFQATT, CDR2 SNEGSKA (reference sequence). V lost 5 bases, J lost 9 bases, and 23 bases lay in between. The CDR3 nucleotides are TGCAGTGCTCGCCGTGCGGGGACGTCTCCTTTCACCATATATTTT. It codes for CSARRAGTSPFTIYF.

Notes on this clonotype: This could be a read error, since a much larger clone is one nucleotide away. This chain connects TRBV28 to TRBJ1-1; D remains unclear. CDR3 size: 11 residues. In germline, CDR1 is MDHEN, CDR2 SYDVKM. DNA for the CDR3: TGTGCCGGCAGCCCAGACGGTCAAGCTTTCTTT. This translates into CAGSPDGQAFF.

This clonotype has just a few counts. The chain joins TRBV28 to TRBJ2-2, with D perhaps TRBD2 (6 bases). The CDR3 has 16 amino acids. Germline V gives CDR1 MDHEN, CDR2 SYDVKM. V lost 5 bases to trimming and J lost 4 bases, with 17 bases between them. This CDR3 is CASSPPGVATTGELFF. The CDR3 region has the DNA TGTGCCAGCAGTCCCCCGGGAGTCGCAACCACCGGGGAGCTGTTTTTT.

V and J are TRBV5-5 and TRBJ2-2, with D unresolved. Trimming cost V 0 bases and J 3 bases, with 3 bases left between them. Per germline, CDR1 SGHKS and CDR2 YYEKEE (reference sequence). This CDR3 has 13 residues. CDR3 sequence: CASSLAHTGELFF. The DNA of the CDR3 is TGTGCCAGCAGCTTGGCTCACACCGGGGAGCTGTTTTTT.

The chain carries TRBV11-2 and TRBJ1-2; weak D call: TRBD1 (5 bases). The germline V gene has CDR1 SGHAT and CDR2 FQNNGV. V dropped 5 bases and J dropped 4 bases, with 17 bases sitting between them. The CDR3 loop spans 15 amino acids. The CDR3 reads CASSPTGTVPYGYTF. CDR3 DNA: TGTGCCAGCAGCCCCACCGGGACCGTGCCCTATGGCTACACCTTC.

This clonotype was observed many times. V and J are TRBV7-7 and TRBJ2-5, with 9 bases identical to TRBD1. V was pared by 5 bases and J by 4 bases, with 11 bases of the junction left unmatched. There are 16 residues in the CDR3. Per the germline V gene, CDR1 is SSHAT and CDR2 is FNYEAQ (reference sequence). The CDR3 DNA sequence: TGTGCCAGCAGCAAAGTTGGGACAGGGCGAGGAGAGACCCAGTACTTC. Protein sequence: CASSKVGTGRGETQYF.

This clonotype was picked up a small number of times. The chain couples TRBV20-1 to TRBJ2-3; D unresolved. V lost 4 bases and J lost 0, with 8 bases in between. This CDR3 is 13 amino acids long. Germline CDR1 is DFQATT and CDR2 is SNEGSKA (reference sequence). For the CDR3, the DNA is TGCAGTGCTATTAGTCGAAGCACAGATACGCAGTATTTT. Encoded protein: CSAISRSTDTQYF.

The chain joins TRBV11-2 to TRBJ2-1, with no clear D. Trimming removed 1 base at V and 0 bases at J, with 13 bases between. Germline CDR1 and CDR2: SGHAT and FQNNGV. CDR3 length: 17 amino acids. The CDR3 DNA is TGTGCCAGCAGCTTAGTGGGCTTCCGGAGCTCCTACAATGAGCAGTTCTTC. Its translation is CASSLVGFRSSYNEQFF.

The sample holds one count of this clonotype. This rearrangement joins TRBV5-4 to TRBJ2-4; D is possibly TRBD2 (6 bases). Germline values: CDR1 SGHNT, CDR2 YYREEE (reference sequence). The germline V and J ends were trimmed by 4 bases and 0 bases, with 14 bases remaining between them. The CDR3 contains 16 residues. The chain's CDR3 is CASSGSGTLAKNIQYF. For the CDR3, the DNA is TGTGCCAGCAGCGGTAGCGGAACCCTAGCCAAAAACATTCAGTACTTC.

The gene calls are TRBV20-1 and TRBJ2-1; 7 bases match TRBD1. Germline trimming cut 2 bases from V and 5 bases from J; bases unmatched to any gene: 12. The CDR3 totals 16 residues. Germline-derived CDR1 and CDR2 are DFQATT and SNEGSKA (reference sequence). The CDR3 DNA sequence: TGCAGTGCTAGATCATGGACAGGACTTGGGGACAATGAGCAGTTCTTC. It translates to CSARSWTGLGDNEQFF.

This clonotype was counted a few times. The chain employs TRBV29-1 and TRBJ2-7; TRBD1 is a possible D gene (5 bases). Trimming shortened V by 4 bases and J by 6 bases, and 19 bases separated the two germline ends. The germline V gene has CDR1 SQVTM and CDR2 ANQGSEA. There are 14 residues in the CDR3. The CDR3 sequence is CSVAVTGARGEQYF. The CDR3 bases are TGCAGCGTTGCGGTGACTGGGGCAAGGGGCGAGCAGTACTTC.

The chain recombines TRBV5-1 with TRBJ2-1; 13 bases match TRBD2. Germline CDR1 SGHRS, CDR2 YFSETQ. Trimming cost V 2 bases and J 8 bases; bases outside gene matches: 4. The CDR3 has 15 residues. CDR3 amino acids: CASSLTSGRADEQFF. As DNA, the CDR3 is TGCGCCAGCAGCTTAACTAGCGGGAGGGCTGATGAGCAGTTCTTC. Full variable domain (missing parts from reference TRBV5-1 and TRBJ2-1): KAGVTQTPRYLIKTRGQQVTLSCSPISGHRSVSWYQQTPGQGLQFLFEYFSETQRNKGNFPGRFSGRQFSNSRSEMNVSTLELGDSALYLCASSLTSGRADEQFFGPGTRLTVL.

This rearrangement joins TRBV24-1 to TRBJ1-5; D is uncertain. Germline CDR1 is KGHDR and CDR2 is SFDVKD. This CDR3 contains 17 residues. Trimming cost V 3 bases and J 0 bases, with 14 bases left between them. The CDR3 protein is CATSDPGRGNSNQPQHF. CDR3 nucleotides: TGTGCCACCAGTGATCCCGGACGAGGGAATAGCAATCAGCCCCAGCATTTT.

The gene calls are TRBV24-1 and TRBJ1-2, with D tentatively TRBD1 (6 bases). V lost 0 bases and J 4 bases, leaving 11 bases between the germline ends. Per the germline V gene, CDR1 is KGHDR and CDR2 is SFDVKD. CDR3 length: 15 amino acids. CDR3 amino acids: CATSDLSAGVYGYTF. CDR3 bases: TGTGCCACCAGTGATTTGTCGGCAGGGGTCTATGGCTACACCTTC.

This clonotype was detected ten times or more. The CDR3 DNA reads TGTGCCAGTAGTACTCGACAGGGGGGGGATCAGCCCCAGCATTTT. As protein: CASSTRQGGDQPQHF. The chain couples TRBV19 to TRBJ1-5, with TRBD1 identical over 9 bases. Trimming removed 4 bases from V and 5 bases from J; junction bases left unmatched: 6. Germline V gene lookup returns CDR1 LNHDA and CDR2 SQIVND (reference sequence). The length of the CDR3 is 15 residues.

V and J are TRBV20-1 and TRBJ2-1, with a tentative D call TRBD2 (6 bases). The CDR3 totals 15 residues. Per germline, CDR1 DFQATT and CDR2 SNEGSKA (reference sequence). Trimming left V 4 bases short and J 3 bases short, with 16 bases between. CDR3 in DNA: TGCAGTGCTAACGATCCGGGACTCCACTACAATGAGCAGTTCTTC. Its translation is CSANDPGLHYNEQFF.

This clonotype was seen a handful of times. This chain joins TRBV3-1 and TRBJ2-3; no reliable D call. V was clipped by 5 bases and J by 4 bases, with 1 base between them. This CDR3 spans 10 amino acids. Germline V gene data show CDR1 as LGHDT and CDR2 as YNNKEL (reference sequence). CDR3 coding DNA: TGTGCCAGCAGCGCAGATACGCAGTATTTT. Residues: CASSADTQYF.

The V and J genes are TRBV20-1 and TRBJ2-3; tentative D call: TRBD1 (5 bases). The V end lost 8 bases, the J end lost 2 bases, and 14 bases lay between the germline ends. The germline gives CDR1 DFQATT, CDR2 SNEGSKA (reference sequence). The CDR3 has 13 amino acids. The CDR3: CSPPRGATDTQYF. The CDR3 region has the DNA TGCAGTCCCCCCCGTGGGGCCACAGATACGCAGTATTTT.

This clonotype was observed a handful of times. The chain combines TRBV30 with TRBJ2-2, with D uncertain. The CDR3 loop spans 13 amino acids. Germline CDR1 is GTSNPN and CDR2 is SVGIG (reference sequence). Trimming shortened V by 5 bases and J by 0 bases, and 7 bases separated the two germline ends. The CDR3 region is CAWLYPNTGELFF. The CDR3 nucleotides are TGTGCCTGGCTGTACCCGAACACCGGGGAGCTGTTTTTT.